This T cell receptor beta chain originates from a study of a mutant IDH1 vaccine in newly diagnosed glioma. Turning to the study itself: Pretreatment consisted of radiotherapy, temozolomide, or both, with most receiving both.

Assay: immunoSEQ multiplex PCR; the TCRdb copy retains only in-frame clones and omits some. Altogether tens of thousands of clones are present, over 60% being singletons, with the ten largest covering 1.5% to 2%. Time point noted: baseline, week 1 (first vaccination visit). Treatment here: pre-vaccination baseline after standard-of-care therapy. Every donor had a new WHO grade 3 or 4 astrocytoma that was IDH1-mutant, with loss of nuclear ATRX. This CDR3 has 13 residues. V lost 7 bases and J lost 1, with 11 bases in between. From germline, CDR1 is SGHRS and CDR2 YFSETQ. The sequence was obtained from a woman in her 40s with glioma. Specimen: PBMCs, collected from a glioma patient treated with radiotherapy, temozolomide or both. The rearrangement uses TRBV5-1 and TRBJ1-1; TRBD1 might be the D (5 bases). CDR3: CASAQGTNTEAFF. CDR3 coding DNA: TGCGCCAGCGCCCAGGGAACGAACACTGAAGCTTTCTTT. The complete variable domain, with remaining parts taken from reference TRBV5-1 and TRBJ1-1, reads KAGVTQTPRYLIKTRGQQVTLSCSPISGHRSVSWYQQTPGQGLQFLFEYFSETQRNKGNFPGRFSGRQFSNSRSEMNVSTLELGDSALYLCASAQGTNTEAFFGQGTRLTVV.